This record covers a single T cell receptor beta chain. Antigen specificity is unknown. The CDR3 has 15 amino acids. V dropped 5 bases and J dropped 6; count of bases not matched to a gene: 8. The germline V gene has CDR1 LNHDA and CDR2 SQIVND (reference sequence). The data originate from a study of OX40 agonist ivuxolimab in advanced cancers. TCRdb's copy holds only in-frame clones and misses some; the assay was immunoSEQ multiplex PCR. The data hold 48,000 or so clones, with more than 85% observed a single time. Study results and limitations: Clonal expansion was among the lowest in partial responders at 0.1-3.0 mg/kg, especially CD8+.

Sequenced here: CD4+ or CD8+ T cells sorted from blood, sampled in a trial of the OX40 agonist ivuxolimab. The clonotype was recovered from an adult with an advanced solid tumor such as melanoma, head and neck, liver or kidney cancer. This sequence joins TRBV19 and TRBJ1-4; 8 bases are a match to TRBD1. The CDR3 protein is CASSPRTGRDEKLFF. The CDR3, as DNA: TGTGCCAGTAGTCCTCGGACAGGGAGAGATGAAAAACTGTTTTTT.